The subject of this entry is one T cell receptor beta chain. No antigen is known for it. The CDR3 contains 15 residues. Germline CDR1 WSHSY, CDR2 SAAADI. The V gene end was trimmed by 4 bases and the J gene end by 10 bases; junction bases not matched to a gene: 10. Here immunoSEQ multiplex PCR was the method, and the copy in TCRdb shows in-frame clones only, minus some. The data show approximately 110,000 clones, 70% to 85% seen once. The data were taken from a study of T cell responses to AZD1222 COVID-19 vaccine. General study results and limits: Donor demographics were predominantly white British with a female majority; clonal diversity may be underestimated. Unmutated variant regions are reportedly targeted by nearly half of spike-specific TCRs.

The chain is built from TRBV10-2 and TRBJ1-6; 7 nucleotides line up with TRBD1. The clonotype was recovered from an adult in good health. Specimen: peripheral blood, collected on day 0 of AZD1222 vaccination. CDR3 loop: CASSVEGGGGSPLHF. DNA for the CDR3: TGCGCCAGCAGTGTGGAAGGGGGCGGTGGCTCACCCCTCCACTTT.